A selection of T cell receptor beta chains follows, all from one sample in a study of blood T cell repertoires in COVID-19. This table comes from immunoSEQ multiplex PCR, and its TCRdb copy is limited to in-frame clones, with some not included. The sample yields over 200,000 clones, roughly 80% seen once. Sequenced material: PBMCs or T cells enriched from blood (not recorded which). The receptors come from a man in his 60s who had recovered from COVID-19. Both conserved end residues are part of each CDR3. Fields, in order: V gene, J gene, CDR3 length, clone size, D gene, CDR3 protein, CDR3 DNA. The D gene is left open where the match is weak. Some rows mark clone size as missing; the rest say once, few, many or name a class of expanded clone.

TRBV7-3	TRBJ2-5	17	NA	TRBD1	CASSLSPPTGGIETQYF	TGTGCCAGCAGCTTATCTCCACCAACAGGGGGTATAGAGACCCAGTACTTC
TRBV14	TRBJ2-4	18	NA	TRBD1	CASSQGGRQGAAKNIQYF	TGTGCCAGCAGCCAAGGAGGAAGACAGGGGGCGGCCAAAAACATTCAGTACTTC
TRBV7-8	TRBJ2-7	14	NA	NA	CASSLGPGAYEQYF	TGTGCCAGCAGCTTAGGCCCGGGGGCCTACGAGCAGTACTTC
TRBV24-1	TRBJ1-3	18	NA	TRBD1	CATSDLRGQGPPGNTIYF	TGTGCCACCAGTGATCTCAGGGGACAGGGGCCTCCTGGAAACACCATATATTTT
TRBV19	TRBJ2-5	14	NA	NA	CASSPLRGLETQYF	TGTGCCAGTAGTCCACTCAGGGGATTGGAGACCCAGTACTTC
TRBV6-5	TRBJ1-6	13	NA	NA	CASTYTGLLSLHF	TGTGCCAGCACCTATACAGGGTTGTTGTCCCTCCACTTT
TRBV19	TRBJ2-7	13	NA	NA	CASSKQVSQEQYF	TGTGCCAGTAGTAAACAGGTTTCTCAAGAGCAGTACTTC
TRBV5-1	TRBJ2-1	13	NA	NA	CASSFGSYNEQFF	TGCGCCAGCAGCTTCGGCTCCTACAATGAGCAGTTCTTC
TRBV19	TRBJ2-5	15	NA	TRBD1	CASSVRDRGAETQYF	TGTGCCAGTAGTGTCCGGGACAGGGGCGCGGAGACCCAGTACTTC
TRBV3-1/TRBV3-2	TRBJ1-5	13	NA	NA	CASSQRQDQPQHF	TGTGCCAGCAGCCAAAGGCAGGATCAGCCCCAGCATTTT
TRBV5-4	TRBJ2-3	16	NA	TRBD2	CASSWDGTSGTDTQYF	TGTGCCAGCAGCTGGGACGGGACTAGCGGCACAGATACGCAGTATTTT
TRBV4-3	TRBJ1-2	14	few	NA	CASSQDIGAAGYTF	TGCGCCAGCAGCCAAGATATAGGGGCGGCTGGCTACACCTTC
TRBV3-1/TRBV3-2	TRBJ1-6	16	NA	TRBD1	CASSYTPGQGQSPLHF	TGTGCCAGCAGCTACACTCCGGGACAGGGGCAATCACCCCTCCACTTT
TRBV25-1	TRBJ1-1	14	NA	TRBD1	CASRSGTDNTEAFF	TGTGCCAGCAGATCCGGGACAGACAACACTGAAGCTTTCTTT
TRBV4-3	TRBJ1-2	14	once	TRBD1	CASSRQGANYGYTF	TGCGCCAGCAGCAGACAGGGCGCTAACTATGGCTACACCTTC
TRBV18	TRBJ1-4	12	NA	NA	CASSSNNEKLFF	TGTGCCAGCTCATCCAATAATGAAAAACTGTTTTTT
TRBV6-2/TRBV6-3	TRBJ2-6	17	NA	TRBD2	CASSPPPRGVGANVLTF	TGTGCCAGCAGTCCCCCCCCGCGGGGGGTAGGGGCCAACGTCCTGACTTTC
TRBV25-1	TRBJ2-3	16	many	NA	CASSENRRGWTDTQYF	TGTGCCAGCAGTGAAAATCGGAGGGGATGGACAGATACGCAGTATTTT
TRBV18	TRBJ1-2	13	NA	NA	CASSPIDSYGYTF	TGTGCCAGCTCACCAATAGACTCCTATGGCTACACCTTC
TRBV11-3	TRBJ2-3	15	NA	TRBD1	CASSPRTGPGNTQYF	TGTGCCAGCAGCCCTCGGACAGGGCCGGGGAATACGCAGTATTTT
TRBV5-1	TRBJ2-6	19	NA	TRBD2	CASSLILAGGRAGANVLTF	TGCGCCAGCAGCTTGATATTAGCGGGGGGAAGGGCTGGGGCCAACGTCCTGACTTTC
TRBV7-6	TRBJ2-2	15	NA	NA	CASSRGTENTGELFF	TGTGCCAGCAGTCGGGGGACAGAGAACACCGGGGAGCTGTTTTTT
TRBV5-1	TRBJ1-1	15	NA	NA	CASSLDLGAGTEAFF	TGCGCCAGCAGCTTGGACCTGGGGGCGGGCACTGAAGCTTTCTTT
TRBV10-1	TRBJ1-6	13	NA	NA	CASSESRRSPLHF	TGCGCCAGCAGTGAAAGCAGGCGTTCACCCCTCCACTTT
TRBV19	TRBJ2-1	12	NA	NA	CASSIAGSRQFF	TGTGCCAGTAGTATAGCGGGGTCCAGGCAGTTCTTC
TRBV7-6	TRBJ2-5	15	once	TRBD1	CASSLLTGPQETQYF	TGTGCCAGCAGCTTATTGACAGGGCCCCAAGAGACCCAGTACTTC
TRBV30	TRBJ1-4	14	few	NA	CAWSGGPTNEKLFF	TGTGCCTGGAGTGGCGGGCCGACTAATGAAAAACTGTTTTTT
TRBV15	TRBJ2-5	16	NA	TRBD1	CATSNPPGQKKETQYF	TGTGCCACCAGCAACCCTCCGGGACAGAAAAAAGAGACCCAGTACTTC
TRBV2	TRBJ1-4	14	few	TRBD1	CASRTGQGIEKLFF	TGTGCCAGCAGGACGGGACAGGGGATCGAAAAACTGTTTTTT
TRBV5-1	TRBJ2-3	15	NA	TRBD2	CASSIAGGVTDTQYF	TGCGCCAGCAGCATAGCGGGAGGGGTGACAGATACGCAGTATTTT